These T cell receptor beta chains were read from a single sample in a study of Graves' ophthalmopathy and Graves' hyperthyroidism. Each CDR3 protein is one row after TCRdb ran MiXCR on the multiplex PCR reads. The data show about 660,000 distinct CDR3 sequences, 35% to 45% seen once. Sequenced material: peripheral blood. The receptor source for this set is an adult man with Graves' ophthalmopathy. Each CDR3 is given without its conserved first and last residue. The listing skips clone size in some rows; elsewhere it reads once, few, many or a size class.

v_call: TRBV25-1; clone_size: -; j_call: TRBJ1-5; cdr3_aa: AITGGSNQPQH
v_call: TRBV11-2; clone_size: many; j_call: TRBJ2-7; cdr3_aa: ASSSLATPSSYEQY
v_call: TRBV7-4; clone_size: many; j_call: TRBJ1-4; cdr3_aa: ASRILREYEKLF
v_call: TRBV29-1; clone_size: -; j_call: TRBJ1-1; cdr3_aa: SGGEQRTEAF
v_call: TRBV25-1; clone_size: -; j_call: TRBJ1-5; cdr3_aa: ASSARDTGALSNQPQH
v_call: TRBV20-1; clone_size: many; j_call: TRBJ1-5; cdr3_aa: SARDGGGNPQH
v_call: TRBV29-1; clone_size: -; j_call: TRBJ1-2; cdr3_aa: SLSQGLGYT
v_call: TRBV5-1; clone_size: -; j_call: TRBJ1-4; cdr3_aa: ASSSRPGGSATNEKLF
v_call: TRBV12-3/TRBV12-4; clone_size: few; j_call: TRBJ1-1; cdr3_aa: ASSLSGGVDLTEAF
v_call: TRBV15; clone_size: -; j_call: TRBJ2-1; cdr3_aa: ATSTKQGRSYNEQF
v_call: TRBV20-1; clone_size: -; j_call: TRBJ1-2; cdr3_aa: SAEVYGYT
v_call: TRBV15; clone_size: many; j_call: TRBJ1-6; cdr3_aa: ATSRVVFGSPLH
v_call: TRBV25-1; clone_size: -; j_call: TRBJ1-2; cdr3_aa: ASSSTSWYRAGYGYT